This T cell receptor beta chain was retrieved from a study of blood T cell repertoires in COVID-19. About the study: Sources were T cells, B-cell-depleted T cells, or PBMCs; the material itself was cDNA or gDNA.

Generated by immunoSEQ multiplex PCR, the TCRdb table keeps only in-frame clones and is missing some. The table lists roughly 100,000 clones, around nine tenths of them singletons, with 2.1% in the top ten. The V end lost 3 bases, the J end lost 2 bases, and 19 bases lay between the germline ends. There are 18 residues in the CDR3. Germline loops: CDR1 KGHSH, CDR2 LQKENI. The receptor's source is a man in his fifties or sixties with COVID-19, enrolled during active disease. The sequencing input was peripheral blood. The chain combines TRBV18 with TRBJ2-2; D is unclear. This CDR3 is CASSPLRPSPSNTGELFF. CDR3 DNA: TGTGCCAGCTCACCTCTCAGGCCTTCACCCTCAAACACCGGGGAGCTGTTTTTT.